Here is one TCR beta chain with its context. Its antigen is unidentified. The data belong to a study of cytomegalovirus exposure and HLA in healthy donors. Sequencing used immunoSEQ multiplex PCR; TCRdb keeps in-frame clones, though not all of them. The sample contains about 150,000 clones, around 83% of which appear only once. The CDR3 is 11 residues long. Germline lookup yields CDR1 DFQATT and CDR2 SNEGSKA (reference sequence). V was shortened by 7 bases and J by 2 bases, with 8 bases between the two germline ends. Study-level results: Three of the chains that were CMV-associated were confirmed in vitro to be specific for CMV antigens.

The sequence was collected from a human donor in good health. The rearrangement uses TRBV20-1 and TRBJ1-1; D unresolved. Sample: PBMCs. CDR3 in DNA: TGCAGTGTTCGGAGTAACACTGAAGCTTTCTTT. It encodes CSVRSNTEAFF.